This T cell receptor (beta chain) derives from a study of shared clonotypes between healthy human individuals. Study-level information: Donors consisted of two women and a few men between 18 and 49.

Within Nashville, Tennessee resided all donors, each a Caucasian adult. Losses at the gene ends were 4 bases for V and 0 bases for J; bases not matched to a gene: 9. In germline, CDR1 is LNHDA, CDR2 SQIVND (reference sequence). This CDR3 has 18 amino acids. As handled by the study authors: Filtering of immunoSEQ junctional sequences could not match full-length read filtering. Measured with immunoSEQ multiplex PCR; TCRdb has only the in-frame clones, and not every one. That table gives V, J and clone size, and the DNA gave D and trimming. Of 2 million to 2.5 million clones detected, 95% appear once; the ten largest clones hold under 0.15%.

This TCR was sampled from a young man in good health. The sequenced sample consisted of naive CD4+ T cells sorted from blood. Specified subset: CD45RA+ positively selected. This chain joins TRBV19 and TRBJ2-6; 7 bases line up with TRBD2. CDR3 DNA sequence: TGTGCCAGTAGTACGGTAGGCGGGGGAAGCTCTGGGGCCAACGTCCTGACTTTC. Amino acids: CASSTVGGGSSGANVLTF.